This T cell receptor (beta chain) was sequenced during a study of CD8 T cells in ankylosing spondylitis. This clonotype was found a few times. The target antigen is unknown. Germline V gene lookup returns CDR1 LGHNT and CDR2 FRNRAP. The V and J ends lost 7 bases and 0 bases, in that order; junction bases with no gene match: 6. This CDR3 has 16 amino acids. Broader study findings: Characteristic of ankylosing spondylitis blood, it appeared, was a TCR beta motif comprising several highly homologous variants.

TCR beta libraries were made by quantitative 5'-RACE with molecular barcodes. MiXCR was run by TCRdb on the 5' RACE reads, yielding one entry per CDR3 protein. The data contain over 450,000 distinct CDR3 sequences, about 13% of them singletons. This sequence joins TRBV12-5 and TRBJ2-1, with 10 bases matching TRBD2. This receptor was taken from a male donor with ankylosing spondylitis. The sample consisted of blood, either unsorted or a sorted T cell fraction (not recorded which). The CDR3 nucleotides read TGTGCTAGTGTCCTTTCTAGCGGGAGCTCCTACAATGAGCAGTTCTTC. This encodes CASVLSSGSSYNEQFF.